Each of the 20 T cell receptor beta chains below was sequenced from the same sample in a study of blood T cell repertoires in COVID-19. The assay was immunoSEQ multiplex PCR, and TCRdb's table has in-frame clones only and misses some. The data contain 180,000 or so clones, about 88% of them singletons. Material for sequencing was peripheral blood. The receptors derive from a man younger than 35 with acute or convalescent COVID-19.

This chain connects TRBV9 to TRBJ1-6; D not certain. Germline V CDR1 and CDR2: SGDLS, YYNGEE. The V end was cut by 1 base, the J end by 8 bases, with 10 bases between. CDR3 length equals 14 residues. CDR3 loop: CASSVTGIDSPLHF. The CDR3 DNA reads TGTGCCAGCAGCGTAACCGGGATCGATTCACCCCTCCACTTT.

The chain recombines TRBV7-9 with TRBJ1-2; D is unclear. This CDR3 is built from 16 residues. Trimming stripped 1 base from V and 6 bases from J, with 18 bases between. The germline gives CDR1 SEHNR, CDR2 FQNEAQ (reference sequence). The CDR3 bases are TGTGCCAGCAGCTTAGGATTCGAGGGCTCAGGACATGGCTACACCTTC. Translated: CASSLGFEGSGHGYTF. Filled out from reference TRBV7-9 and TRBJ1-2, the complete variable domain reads DTGVSQNPRHKITKRGQNVTFRCDPISEHNRLYWYRQTLGQGPEFLTYFQNEAQLEKSRLLSDRFSAERPKGSFSTLEIQRTEQGDSAMYLCASSLGFEGSGHGYTFGSGTRLTVV.

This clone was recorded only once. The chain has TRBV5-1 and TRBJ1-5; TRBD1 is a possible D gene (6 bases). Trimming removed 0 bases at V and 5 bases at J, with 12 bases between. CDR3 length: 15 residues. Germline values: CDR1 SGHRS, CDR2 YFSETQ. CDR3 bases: TGCGCCAGCAGCTTGGATAGCGGGGGCGATCAGCCCCAGCATTTT. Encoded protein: CASSLDSGGDQPQHF.

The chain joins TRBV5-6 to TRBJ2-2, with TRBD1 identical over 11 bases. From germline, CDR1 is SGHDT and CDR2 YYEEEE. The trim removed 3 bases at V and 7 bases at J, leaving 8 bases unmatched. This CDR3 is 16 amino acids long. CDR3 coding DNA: TGTGCCAGCAGCTCACCGGGACAGGGGGTGAGCGGGGAGCTGTTTTTT. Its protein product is CASSSPGQGVSGELFF.

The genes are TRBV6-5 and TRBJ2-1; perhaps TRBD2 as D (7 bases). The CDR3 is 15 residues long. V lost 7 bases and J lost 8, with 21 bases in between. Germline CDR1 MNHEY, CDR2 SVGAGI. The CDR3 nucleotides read TGTGCCAGCATCCCCGGGACACTCGCGGGGGATGAGCAGTTCTTC. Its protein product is CASIPGTLAGDEQFF.

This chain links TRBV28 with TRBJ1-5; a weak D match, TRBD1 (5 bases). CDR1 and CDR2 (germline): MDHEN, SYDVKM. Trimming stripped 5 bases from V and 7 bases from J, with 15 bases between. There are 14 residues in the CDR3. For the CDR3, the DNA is TGTGCCAGCAGTCAACAGGATAACGGCCAGCCCCAGCATTTT. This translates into CASSQQDNGQPQHF.

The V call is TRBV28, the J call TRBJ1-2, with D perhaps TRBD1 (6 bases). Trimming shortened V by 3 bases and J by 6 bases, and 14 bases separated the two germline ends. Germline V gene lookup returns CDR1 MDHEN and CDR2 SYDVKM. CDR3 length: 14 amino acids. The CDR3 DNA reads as TGTGCCAGCAGTTTGGACAGACTCTACGATGGCTACACCTTC. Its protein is CASSLDRLYDGYTF.

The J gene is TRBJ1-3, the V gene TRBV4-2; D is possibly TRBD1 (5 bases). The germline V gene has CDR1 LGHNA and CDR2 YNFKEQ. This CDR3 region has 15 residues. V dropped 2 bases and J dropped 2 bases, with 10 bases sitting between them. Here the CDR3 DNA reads TGTGCCAGCAGCCAAAAGGAGGGGACTGGAAACACCATATATTTT. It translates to CASSQKEGTGNTIYF.

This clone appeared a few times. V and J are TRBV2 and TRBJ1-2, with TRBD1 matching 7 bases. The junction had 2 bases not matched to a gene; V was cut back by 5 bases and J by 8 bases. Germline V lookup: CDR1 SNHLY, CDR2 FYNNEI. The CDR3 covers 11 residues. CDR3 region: CASSRGQGYTF. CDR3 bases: TGTGCCAGCAGTAGGGGACAGGGCTACACCTTC.

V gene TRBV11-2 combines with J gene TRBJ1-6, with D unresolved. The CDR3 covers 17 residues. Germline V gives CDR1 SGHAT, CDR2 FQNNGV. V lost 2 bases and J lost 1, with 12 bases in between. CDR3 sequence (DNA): TGTGCCAGCAGCTTATCCCACACAGCTTCCTATAATTCACCCCTCCACTTT. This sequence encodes CASSLSHTASYNSPLHF.

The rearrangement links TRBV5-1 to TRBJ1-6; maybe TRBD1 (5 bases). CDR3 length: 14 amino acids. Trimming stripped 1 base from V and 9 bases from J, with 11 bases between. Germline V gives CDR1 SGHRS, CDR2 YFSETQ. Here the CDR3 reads CASSLSRGGSPLHF. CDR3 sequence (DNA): TGCGCCAGCAGCTTGTCGCGGGGCGGTTCACCCCTCCACTTT.

The CDR3 spells CASSYSTGGSPLHF. CDR3 DNA: TGTGCCAGCAGTTACTCGACAGGGGGATCACCCCTCCACTTT. The chain uses TRBV6-5 and TRBJ1-6; 9 bases are shared with TRBD1. The V gene's germline CDR1 is MNHEY and CDR2 SVGAGI. The J segment lost 10 bases and the V segment lost 0 bases, leaving 1 base of the junction unmatched. The CDR3 is 14 residues long.

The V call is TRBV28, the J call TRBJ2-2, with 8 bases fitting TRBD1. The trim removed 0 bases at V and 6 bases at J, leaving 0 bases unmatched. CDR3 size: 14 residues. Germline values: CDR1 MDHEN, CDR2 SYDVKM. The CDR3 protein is CASSLWTGAGELFF. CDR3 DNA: TGTGCCAGCAGTTTATGGACAGGGGCCGGGGAGCTGTTTTTT.

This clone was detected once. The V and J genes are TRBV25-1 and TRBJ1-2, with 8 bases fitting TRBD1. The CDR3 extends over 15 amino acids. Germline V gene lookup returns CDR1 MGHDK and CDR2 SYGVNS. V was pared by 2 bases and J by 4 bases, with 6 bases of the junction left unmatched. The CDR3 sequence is CASSEPGTGGYGYTF. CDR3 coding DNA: TGTGCCAGCAGTGAACCCGGGACAGGAGGCTATGGCTACACCTTC.

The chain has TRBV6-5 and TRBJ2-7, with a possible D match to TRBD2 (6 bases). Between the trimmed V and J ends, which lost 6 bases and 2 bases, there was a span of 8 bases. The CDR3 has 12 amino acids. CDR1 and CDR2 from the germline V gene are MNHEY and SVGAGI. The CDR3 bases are TGTGCCAGCAGGGGCGGGACCTACGAGCAGTACGTC. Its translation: CASRGGTYEQYV.

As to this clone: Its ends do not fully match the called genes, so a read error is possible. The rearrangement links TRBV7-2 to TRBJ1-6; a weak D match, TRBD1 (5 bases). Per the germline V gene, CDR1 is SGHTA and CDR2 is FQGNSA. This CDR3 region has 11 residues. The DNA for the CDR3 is TGTGCCAGCAGCTCCCCCGGGGGGTTCGACTTT. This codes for CASSSPGGFDF.

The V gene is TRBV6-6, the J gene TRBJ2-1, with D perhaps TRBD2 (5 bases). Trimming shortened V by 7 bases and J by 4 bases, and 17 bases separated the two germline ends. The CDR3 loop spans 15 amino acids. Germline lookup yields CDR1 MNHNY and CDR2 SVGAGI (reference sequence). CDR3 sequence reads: CASILSGSAYNEQFF. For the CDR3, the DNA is TGTGCCAGCATCCTAAGTGGTAGCGCATACAATGAGCAGTTCTTC.

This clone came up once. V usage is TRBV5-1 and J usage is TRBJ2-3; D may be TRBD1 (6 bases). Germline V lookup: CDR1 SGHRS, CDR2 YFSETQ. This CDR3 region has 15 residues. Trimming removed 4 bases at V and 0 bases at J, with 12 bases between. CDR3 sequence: CASSLGHPSTDTQYF. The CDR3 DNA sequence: TGCGCCAGCAGCCTGGGACATCCTAGCACAGATACGCAGTATTTT.

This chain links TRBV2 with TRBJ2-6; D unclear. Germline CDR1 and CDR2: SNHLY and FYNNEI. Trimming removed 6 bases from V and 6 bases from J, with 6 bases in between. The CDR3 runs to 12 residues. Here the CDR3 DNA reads TGTGCCAGCAGGGTAGAGGCCAACGTCCTGACTTTC. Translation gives CASRVEANVLTF.

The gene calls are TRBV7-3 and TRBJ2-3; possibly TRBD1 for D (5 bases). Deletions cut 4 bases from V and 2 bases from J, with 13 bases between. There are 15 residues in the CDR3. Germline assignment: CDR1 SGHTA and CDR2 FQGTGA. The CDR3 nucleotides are TGTGCCAGCAGCTACGGACATCTAGACACAGATACGCAGTATTTT. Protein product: CASSYGHLDTDTQYF.